This T cell receptor beta chain was sequenced in a study of blood T cell repertoires in COVID-19. The assay was immunoSEQ multiplex PCR, and TCRdb's table has in-frame clones only and misses some. The sample yields roughly 53,000 clones, about four fifths seen once. This clone was seen a few times. CDR3 length: 13 amino acids. Germline V gives CDR1 SGHRS, CDR2 YFSETQ. V was clipped by 2 bases and J by 4 bases, with 10 bases between them. The clonotype comes from a man between 70 and 80 years old with active COVID-19. The chain combines TRBV5-1 with TRBJ2-7; no firm D call. Sequencing used peripheral blood. CDR3 in DNA: TGCGCCAGCAGCTTAGAACTATCGTACGAGCAGTACTTC. Translation gives CASSLELSYEQYF.